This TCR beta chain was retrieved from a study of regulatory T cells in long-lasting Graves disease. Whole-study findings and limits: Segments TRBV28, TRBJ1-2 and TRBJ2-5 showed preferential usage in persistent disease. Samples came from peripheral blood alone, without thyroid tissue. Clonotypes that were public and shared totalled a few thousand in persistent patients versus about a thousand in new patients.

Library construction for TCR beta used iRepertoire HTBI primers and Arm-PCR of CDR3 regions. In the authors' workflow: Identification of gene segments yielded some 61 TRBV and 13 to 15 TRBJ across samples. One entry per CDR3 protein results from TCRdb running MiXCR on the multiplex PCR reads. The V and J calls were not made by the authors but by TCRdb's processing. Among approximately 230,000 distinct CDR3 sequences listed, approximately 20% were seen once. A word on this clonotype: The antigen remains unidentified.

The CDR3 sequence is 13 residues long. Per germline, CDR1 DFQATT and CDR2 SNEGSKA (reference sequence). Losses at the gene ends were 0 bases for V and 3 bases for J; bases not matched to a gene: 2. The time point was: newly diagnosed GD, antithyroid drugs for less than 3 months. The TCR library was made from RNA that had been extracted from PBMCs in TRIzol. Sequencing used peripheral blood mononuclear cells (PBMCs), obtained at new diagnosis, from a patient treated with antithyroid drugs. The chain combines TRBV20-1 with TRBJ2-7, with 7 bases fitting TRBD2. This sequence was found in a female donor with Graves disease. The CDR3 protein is CSARDGGGYEQYF. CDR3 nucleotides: TGCAGTGCTAGAGATGGGGGGGGCTACGAGCAGTACTTC.